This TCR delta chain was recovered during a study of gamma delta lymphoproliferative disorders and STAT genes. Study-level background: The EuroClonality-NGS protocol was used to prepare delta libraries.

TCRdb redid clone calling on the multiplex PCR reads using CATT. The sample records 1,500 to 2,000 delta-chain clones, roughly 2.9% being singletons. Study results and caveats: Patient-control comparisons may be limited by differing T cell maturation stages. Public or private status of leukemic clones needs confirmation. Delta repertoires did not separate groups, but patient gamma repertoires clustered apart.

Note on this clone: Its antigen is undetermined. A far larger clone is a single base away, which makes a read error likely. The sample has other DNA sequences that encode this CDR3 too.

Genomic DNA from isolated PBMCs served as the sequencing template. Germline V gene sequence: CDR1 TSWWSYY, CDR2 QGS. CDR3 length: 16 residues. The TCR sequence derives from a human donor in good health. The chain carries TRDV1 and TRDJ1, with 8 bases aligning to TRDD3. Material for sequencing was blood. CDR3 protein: CALGALLGGYTDKLIF. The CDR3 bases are TGTGCCCTTGGGGCCTTACTGGGGGGGTACACCGATAAACTCATCTTT.